A selection of T cell receptor beta chains follows, all from one sample in a study of blood T cell repertoires in COVID-19. Clones were read by immunoSEQ multiplex PCR, and TCRdb kept only the in-frame ones, dropping some. The sample records hundreds of thousands of clones, about 89% being singletons. Sample: peripheral blood. These receptors were obtained from an older woman with COVID-19, enrolled during active disease. Each CDR3 is given with its conserved first and last residue. The order of the fields is D gene, J gene, V gene, clone size, CDR3 DNA, CDR3 protein. A D gene is named only where the DNA matches it firmly. For some rows the clone size is stated as once, few or many, or as a class when expanded; others skip it.

>TRBD2|TRBJ2-3|TRBV7-8|.
TGTGCCAGCAGCCGCGGGGGGGATACGCAGTATTTT
CASSRGGDTQYF
>TRBD1|TRBJ2-3|TRBV6-5|.
TGTGCCAGCAGGAAGACAGGGCTCACAGATACGCAGTATTTT
CASRKTGLTDTQYF
>TRBD1|TRBJ2-5|TRBV28|.
TGTGCCAGCAGTGACAGGGTCGGAATGGGGGAGACCCAGTACTTC
CASSDRVGMGETQYF
>.|TRBJ1-2|TRBV30|.
TGTGCCTGGCAACACCAGGGTATCTATGGCTACACCTTC
CAWQHQGIYGYTF
>.|TRBJ1-1|TRBV3-1/TRBV3-2|.
TGTGCCAGCAGCCAGCGGGACACTGAAGCTTTCTTT
CASSQRDTEAFF
>.|TRBJ1-2|TRBV29-1|.
TGCAGCGTTGAGGCAGGGCTAGGCCATGGCTACACCTTC
CSVEAGLGHGYTF
>TRBD2|TRBJ2-7|TRBV7-2|.
TGTGCCAGCAGCAGGAGGACTAGCGGGGGATACGAGCAGTACTTC
CASSRRTSGGYEQYF
>.|TRBJ1-6|TRBV14|.
TGTGCCAGCAGCCACCGGGGGGTTGGATCACCCCTCCACTTT
CASSHRGVGSPLHF
>.|TRBJ2-1|TRBV2|few
TGTGCCAGCCGGAGGGACAGTTACAATGAGCAGTTCTTC
CASRRDSYNEQFF
>.|TRBJ1-2|TRBV5-1|.
TGCGCCAGCAGCTTTGCCGCTGCCAGGGATGGCTACACCTTC
CASSFAAARDGYTF
>TRBD1|TRBJ2-5|TRBV5-1|.
TGCGCCAGCAGCTTGGGAGACGGGACAGGGTACCAAGAGACCCAGTACTTC
CASSLGDGTGYQETQYF
>TRBD2|TRBJ2-5|TRBV4-1|.
TGCGCCAGCAGCCAAGATGGCGGGGGGGCCGGGAGAGAGACCCAGTACTTC
CASSQDGGGAGRETQYF
>TRBD1|TRBJ1-2|TRBV9|.
TGTGCCAGCAGCGTAGCTACCCTCGACAGGGGGGGAAACTATGGCTACACCTTC
CASSVATLDRGGNYGYTF
>.|TRBJ1-2|TRBV4-2|.
TGTGCCAGCAGCCAAGATATAGGCGACAGCTATGGCTACACCTTC
CASSQDIGDSYGYTF
>.|TRBJ1-6|TRBV7-3|.
TGTGCCAGCAGCTTATCATGGGGGAGGTCCCTCCACTTT
CASSLSWGRSLHF
>TRBD2|TRBJ2-2|TRBV4-2|.
TGTGCCAGCAGCCGGGGATCCCTAGCGGGGAGGTACACCGGGGAGCTGTTTTTT
CASSRGSLAGRYTGELFF
>TRBD1|TRBJ1-2|TRBV19|.
TGTGCCAGTAGTCAGATAGACAGGGTATATGGCTACACCTTC
CASSQIDRVYGYTF
>.|TRBJ1-4|TRBV6-5|.
TGTGCCAGCAGAACAGGGAAGGCAACTAATGAAAAACTGTTTTTT
CASRTGKATNEKLFF
>TRBD2|TRBJ2-1|TRBV5-1|.
TGCGCCAGCAGCATACTTGGGACTAGCGGGGTCAATGAGCAGTTCTTC
CASSILGTSGVNEQFF
>.|TRBJ1-6|TRBV5-1|few
TGCGCCAGCAGACCCGGGGAGGCAGAGTCACCCCTCCACTTT
CASRPGEAESPLHF
>TRBD1|TRBJ1-6|TRBV30|.
TGTGCCTGGAGTCCTAACAGGGGGAGTTTCACCTCACCCCTCCACTTT
CAWSPNRGSFTSPLHF
>.|TRBJ1-2|TRBV10-1|.
TGCGCCAGCAGCCCCCGCGGTCACGGTGGTGGCTACACCTTC
CASSPRGHGGGYTF
>.|TRBJ1-2|TRBV28|once
TGTGCCAGCAGTTTAGGAGTAGCCAGGGGCCCACTAGATGGCTACACCTTC
CASSLGVARGPLDGYTF
>TRBD1|TRBJ1-5|TRBV25-1|.
TGTGCCAGCAGTGAGTCCCTCGACAGGGTCAATCAGCCCCAGCATTTT
CASSESLDRVNQPQHF
>.|TRBJ1-1|TRBV28|.
TGTGCCAGCAGTTTAACCGGGGAAGCTTTCTTT
CASSLTGEAFF
>.|TRBJ1-1|TRBV7-3|.
TGTGCCAGCAGCTTAGAGTCCGGAGGCGGCACTGAAGCTTTCTTT
CASSLESGGGTEAFF
>.|TRBJ2-3|TRBV14|.
TGTGCCAGCAGCCCCGGGTTTCTTAGCACAGATACGCAGTATTTT
CASSPGFLSTDTQYF
>.|TRBJ2-1|TRBV29-1|.
TGCAGCGTTGGGGGGGAGCAGATATACAATGAGCAGTTCTTC
CSVGGEQIYNEQFF
>TRBD2|TRBJ2-7|TRBV28|.
TGTGCCAGCAGTTCCCCGGGGAGGGATGCTTCCTACGAGCAGTACTTC
CASSSPGRDASYEQYF
>TRBD1|TRBJ1-2|TRBV15|.
TGTGCCACCAGCAGAGGGACAGGAACCAACTATGGCTACACCTTC
CATSRGTGTNYGYTF
>.|TRBJ2-2|TRBV28|.
TGTGCCAGCAGTTTACGACAGTTAAACACCGGGGAGCTGTTTTTT
CASSLRQLNTGELFF
>.|TRBJ1-2|TRBV21-1|.
TGTGCCAGCAGCAGGGACAGGGTGGATGGCTACACCTTC
CASSRDRVDGYTF
>.|TRBJ2-5|TRBV7-3|.
TGTGCCAGCAGCTCCAGTCCCCAAGAGACCCAGTACTTC
CASSSSPQETQYF
>TRBD2|TRBJ2-7|TRBV6-5|.
TGTGCCAGCAGAGACGCGCGGGGGGCCTACGAGCAGTACTTC
CASRDARGAYEQYF
>TRBD1|TRBJ1-2|TRBV7-3|once
TGTGCCAGCAGCTTAGCAGGGGGCGATGGCTACACCTTC
CASSLAGGDGYTF
>.|TRBJ1-4|TRBV19|.
TGTGCCAGTAGTCCATCCCAGGGGTATAAAGAAAAACTGTTTTTT
CASSPSQGYKEKLFF